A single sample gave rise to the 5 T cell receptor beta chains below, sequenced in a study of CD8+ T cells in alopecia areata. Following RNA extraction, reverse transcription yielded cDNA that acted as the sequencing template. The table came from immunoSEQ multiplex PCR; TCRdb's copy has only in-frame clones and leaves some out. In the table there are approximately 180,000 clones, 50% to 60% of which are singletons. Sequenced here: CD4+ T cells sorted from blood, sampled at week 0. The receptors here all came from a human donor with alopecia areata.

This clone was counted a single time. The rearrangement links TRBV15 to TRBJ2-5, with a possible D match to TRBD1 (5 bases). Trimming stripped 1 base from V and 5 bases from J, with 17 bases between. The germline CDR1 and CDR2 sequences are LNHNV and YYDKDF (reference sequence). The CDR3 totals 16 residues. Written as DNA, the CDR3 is TGTGCCACCAGCAGAGTGGCAGGGCGGATGGCGGAGACCCAGTACTTC. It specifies CATSRVAGRMAETQYF.

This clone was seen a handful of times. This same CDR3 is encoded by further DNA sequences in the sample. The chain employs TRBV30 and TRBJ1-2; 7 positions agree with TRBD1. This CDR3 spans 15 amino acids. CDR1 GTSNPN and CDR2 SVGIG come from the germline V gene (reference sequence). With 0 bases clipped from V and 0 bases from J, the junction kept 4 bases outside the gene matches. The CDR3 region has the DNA TGTGCCTGGAGTGTACGGGGACAGCCTAACTATGGCTACACCTTC. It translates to CAWSVRGQPNYGYTF.

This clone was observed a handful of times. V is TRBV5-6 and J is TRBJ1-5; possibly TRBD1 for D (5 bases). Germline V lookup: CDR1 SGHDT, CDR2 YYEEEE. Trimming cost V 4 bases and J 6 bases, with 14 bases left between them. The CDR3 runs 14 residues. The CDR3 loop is CASSPWDLGQPQHF. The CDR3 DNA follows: TGTGCCAGCAGCCCCTGGGACCTGGGTCAGCCCCAGCATTTT.

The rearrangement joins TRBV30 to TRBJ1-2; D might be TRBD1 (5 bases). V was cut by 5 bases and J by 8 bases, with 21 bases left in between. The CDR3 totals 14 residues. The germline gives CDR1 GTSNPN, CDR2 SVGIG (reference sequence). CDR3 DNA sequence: TGTGCCTGGGAACTAGCAGGGTCTAGAGGGGGCTACACCTTC. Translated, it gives CAWELAGSRGGYTF.

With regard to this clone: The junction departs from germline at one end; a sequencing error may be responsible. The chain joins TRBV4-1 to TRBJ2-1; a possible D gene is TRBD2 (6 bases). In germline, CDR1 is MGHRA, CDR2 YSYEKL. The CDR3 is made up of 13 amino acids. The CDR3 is CASSLAVGEVRLF. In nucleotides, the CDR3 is TGCGCCAGCAGCCTAGCGGTAGGGGAGGTAAGGCTCTTC.